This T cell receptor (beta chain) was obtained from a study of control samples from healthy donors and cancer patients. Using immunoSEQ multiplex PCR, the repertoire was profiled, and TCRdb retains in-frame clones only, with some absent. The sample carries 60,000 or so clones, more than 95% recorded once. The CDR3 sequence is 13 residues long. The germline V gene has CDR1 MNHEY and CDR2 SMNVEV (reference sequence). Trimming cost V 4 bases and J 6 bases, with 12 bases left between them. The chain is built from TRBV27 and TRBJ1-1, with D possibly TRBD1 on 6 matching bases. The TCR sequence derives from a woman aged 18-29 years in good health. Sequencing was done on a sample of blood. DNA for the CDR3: TGTGCCAGCAGTTACCAAACAGGGTCTGAAGCTTTCTTT. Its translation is CASSYQTGSEAFF.